This T cell receptor beta chain was captured by sequencing in a study of cytomegalovirus exposure and HLA in healthy donors (dated by TCRdb to the late 2010s). Regarding the complete study: According to an earlier analysis of 587 of the donors, about 170 million T cells yielded 120 million or so unique TCR beta sequences and about 300 Gb of sequence data. An early release that covered roughly 600 HLA-typed donors contained about 300 gigabases of sequencing data and 80 million or so unique TCR sequences. Among the roughly 400 genotyped donors, around 81% belonged to the genetic ancestry cluster associated with self-reported Caucasian donors. The aim of the study was to test whether cataloging public T cell receptors could identify signatures of past pathogen exposure. The study used immunosequencing to profile the T cell repertoires of approximately 690 subjects and linked those repertoires to cytomegalovirus serostatus. Besides the first cohort of approximately 710 subjects, a separate validation cohort made up of 120 or so different subjects was used. To predict cytomegalovirus infection status, the study combined high-throughput TCR immunosequencing, statistical association of individual TCRs with disease status, and machine learning. A later analysis re-analyzed previously published TCR beta repertoires from roughly 600 donors and added high-resolution HLA genotyping to study TCR occurrence patterns. The later analysis used no new phenotypic data to find candidate immune exposures, relying instead on TCR beta sequences and their occurrence across donors. An earlier analysis of several hundred of the donors applied high-throughput TCR beta sequencing to assess whether each TCR beta V gene segment acted as functional or pseudogenic. Alongside the repertoire data, information on donor age, sex, ethnicity and CMV serostatus was compiled. A later genetic analysis took genome-wide SNP genotypes for about 55% of the 666 donors and used that subset as a discovery cohort. All discovery cohort repertoires had been generated using a single sequencing platform. HLA typing covered class I and class II loci at four-digit resolution. Typing coverage differed by locus: A, B, C, DRB1 and DQB1 were typed in about 620-640 donors, DQA1 in around 500, DPA1 in some 610, and DPB1 in 472. Because of strong linkage in the cohort, four to six DR-DQ haplotypes were treated as single units for association and clustering. Across about 370 genotyped donors of the cohort, an average of about 220,000 unique TCR beta nucleotide sequences per donor were sequenced, and 15% to 20% of those sequences were non-productive.

The library was generated by the immunoSEQ multiplex PCR assay. The multiplex PCR relied on a mix of 60 forward primers for TCR Vbeta segments and 13 reverse primers for TCR Jbeta segments. Amplification of the CDR3 region of rearranged TCR beta genes was performed with a multiplex PCR assay on genomic DNA. On the Illumina HiSeq System, the amplified TCR beta libraries were sequenced as 87-base-pair reads. The study's processing was this. In a later analysis, some 80 million unique TCR beta chains were counted across the approximately 670 repertoires, and approximately 11 million of these chains were shared by at least two donors. To remove PCR and sequencing errors, raw reads were error-corrected and collapsed into unique sequences using a nearest-neighbor algorithm that merged closely related sequences. To assign V, D and J gene segments, CDR3 sequences were aligned to IMGT reference sequences. For a sequence to be retained, a match of at least six nucleotides to both a V gene segment and a J gene segment was required. A rearrangement was called productive if the CDR3 had no stop codons and remained in frame with V and J, and every other rearrangement was called non-productive. Following IMGT convention, CDR3 was defined as the stretch from the second conserved V-encoded cysteine to the conserved J-encoded phenylalanine. In an earlier analysis of more than 550 of the donors, sequences lacking an unambiguous match to a single V gene segment were excluded. An earlier analysis of almost 600 of the donors classified V segments as functional when productive rearrangements were above 56.7% and as segregating when the standard deviation between donors was above 5%. A statistical classification framework was built to diagnose cytomegalovirus status from the catalog of TCR beta chain sequences. In a later analysis, V and J genes were assigned by comparing TCR nucleotide sequences against IMGT/GENE-DB human TR gene sequences. In a later analysis, CDR3 sequences and most-parsimonious VDJ recombination scenarios were assigned using the TCRdist pipeline. In a later analysis, every TCR beta chain was defined by the combination of its CDR3 amino acid sequence and its V-gene family, and reads without a unique V-gene family were dropped. To address suspected cross-contamination and a sequencing artifact, a later analysis removed several hundred highly shared, low-generation-probability nucleotide sequences. For each public chain, a later analysis derived a clonal expansion index from normalized ranks of inferred template counts within each repertoire. In a later analysis, generation probabilities were computed with a VDJ recombination model fitted to out-of-frame rearrangements, and the resulting probabilities were checked against IGoR. In a later analysis, TCR-TCR, TCR-HLA and TCR-CMV co-occurrence was scored with hypergeometric tests, and a repertoire-size bias correction was applied to TCR pairs. A later analysis estimated false discovery rates by permuting HLA or CMV assignments 20 times. In a later analysis, co-occurring TCRs were grouped using DBSCAN, and TCRdist sequence similarity was added for clustering within HLA-allele-positive subsets. For co-occurrence clustering, repertoires with fewer than 30,000 or more than 120,000 public chains were excluded, along with five or six repertoires with anomalous nucleotide sharing. In TCRdb, the immuneACCESS table is reduced to in-frame sequences with V and J assigned. These tables do not hold every clone; where another copy was compared, an unresolved V gene accounts for under half, and the others remain unexplained. Clone size and V and J calls were adopted from that table, with D and trimming inferred from the DNA. For this sample the table gives fewer than 200,000 clones, of which approximately 80% were detected only once. About 0.77% of the sample comes from the top ten.

To note about this clone: Its antigen is currently not known. Nothing much larger sits one base from this clone, and base qualities are not available.

In total, approximately 700 healthy bone marrow donors made up the cohort. At the time of sampling, all cohort members were nominally healthy, though unrecorded immune exposures were likely present. The donor tested CMV seronegative and was one of the 352 seronegative cohort members. Each donor provided a peripheral blood sample, and peripheral blood mononuclear cells were used for TCR beta sequencing. The Qiagen DNeasy Blood Extraction Kit was used to extract genomic DNA from the blood cell samples. The paper's findings and limits, for the study overall: Only TCR beta chains were sequenced in this cohort, and the absence of alpha or paired-chain data limited detectable features. A later analysis reported that several top co-occurrence clusters appeared linked to parvovirus B19, influenza, CMV and Epstein-Barr virus. The sequencing pipeline was judged likely to have produced a cluster of highly shared sequence variants as a technical artifact. The authors suggested that the approach could potentially be generalized to other disease states and immunological phenotypes. According to a later analysis, most CMV-associated TCR beta chains appeared to be HLA-restricted, and the HLA associations seemed to be driven largely by CMV exposure. Presence/absence analyses assumed roughly uniform sequencing depth across donors, an assumption that may not hold. Linkage disequilibrium might explain the correlated functional status among segregating V segments, but an unknown experimental factor could not be excluded. Broadly in line with IMGT annotations, most TCR beta V segments showed up in productive rearrangements about 87% or about 30% of the time in an earlier analysis of 587 of the donors. Most TCR sequences were observed very rarely across donors, whereas some public TCRs were present in many individuals. Cytomegalovirus status was reported to be diagnosed by the classifier with high specificity and sensitivity in both the original and validation cohorts. A later genetic analysis reported fewer N-insertions in productive TCRs among donors in an Asian-associated ancestry cluster than the roughly 720-donor mean. An association between a missense DCLRE1C variant and V-gene and J-gene trimming of TCR beta chains was found in a later genetic analysis and replicated in an independent cohort. In vitro tests confirmed that a few of the cytomegalovirus-associated TCR beta chains recognize cytomegalovirus antigens. Because the 87-base-pair reads could not distinguish some IMGT-functional V segments, including TRBV6-2 and TRBV6-3, those segments were excluded. A further reported finding was that TCR beta sequences accurately predicted the HLA-A and HLA-B alleles for most subjects in the first cohort. Because counts were too low, 15 to 20 rarely observed V segments, including chromosome 9 orphons, were excluded from the earlier analysis of roughly 580 of the donors. Assigning TCR associations to individual alleles was difficult when HLA alleles, especially DR and DQ, strongly co-occurred. The study listed 170 or so TCR beta chains as associated with cytomegalovirus. In a later analysis, some 17,000 TCR beta sequences were associated with specific HLA alleles at a false discovery rate of 0.05. In a later analysis, HLA-associated TCR beta chains were found to be more clonally expanded and to have lower generation probabilities than equally common non-associated chains. Immune exposure information for the cohort was limited to CMV serostatus. A later analysis found that TCR association rates varied across HLA loci, with DRB1 alleles showing the most associated TCRs and HLA-C alleles the fewest. HLA typing was unavailable for some donors at each locus, so association tests used only the typed subset.

The CDR3 goes from the cysteine to the phenylalanine over 10 residues. The entry retains the CDR3 DNA only, 30 bases that are in frame from base 1. CDR1 and CDR2 are read off the germline V gene (reference sequence) as SEHNR and FQNEAQ. Relative to germline, V is 11 bases shorter and J is 7 bases shorter, with 12 bases between their ends. This clonotype was obtained from a woman aged 18 to 35 in good health and CMV-seronegative. Here the chain combines TRBV7-9 and TRBJ2-7; the D gene assignment is ambiguous. What was sequenced was PBMCs. CDR3 protein: CAQVWWEQYF. DNA sequence: TGTGCCCAGGTGTGGTGGGAGCAGTACTTC.